This T cell receptor beta chain was captured by sequencing in a study of brain metastases from non-small cell lung cancer. General study findings and limits: T-cell clones appeared expanded in less than 75% of brain metastases relative to matched primary tumors. TCR repertoires overlapped largely between brain metastases and matched primaries. Compared with primary tumors, brain metastases showed less T-cell infiltration.

The method was immunoSEQ multiplex PCR; TCRdb's version includes in-frame clones alone and lacks a portion of them. The data hold under 4,500 clones, with 70% to 90% observed a single time. Note on this clone: Its cognate antigen is unknown.

The junction had 7 bases not matched to a gene; V was cut back by 4 bases and J by 0 bases. CDR1 and CDR2 from the germline V gene are MNHEY and SVGAGI. The CDR3 is made up of 16 amino acids. The sequence came from a donor aged 40 or older with non-small cell lung cancer. V and J are TRBV6-5 and TRBJ2-3, with 7 bases lining up with TRBD1. Sequenced material: primary lung tumor tissue. The CDR3 DNA sequence: TGTGCCAGCAGTTTTACCGGGACAGCTAGCACAGATACGCAGTATTTT. Its translation: CASSFTGTASTDTQYF.